This T cell receptor (beta chain) was obtained from a study of blood T cell repertoires in COVID-19. Study-wide background: Sites in the United States, Italy and Spain provided acute and convalescent COVID-19 samples. PBMCs, B-cell-depleted T cells, or T cells were the source of the cDNA or gDNA that made up the material.

Per the original methods: Amplification of reference gene primers was used by the study to estimate nucleated cell counts. Clones were sequenced by immunoSEQ multiplex PCR, and TCRdb holds only the in-frame ones, with some missing. V and J calls and clone size come straight from that table; D and trimming were deduced from the DNA. Among around 94,000 clones listed, around nine tenths were seen once. Trimming left V 4 bases short and J 5 bases short, with 18 bases between. Per germline, CDR1 SGDLS and CDR2 YYNGEE. CDR3 length: 16 residues. This clone was counted a few times. This sequence joins TRBV9 and TRBJ1-4; no clear D gene. This clonotype originated in a man at least 80 years old with acute or convalescent COVID-19. Sequencing used peripheral blood. Written as DNA, the CDR3 is TGTGCCAGCAGCCCAAGAGGAGGTTACGGCAATGAAAAACTGTTTTTT. This codes for CASSPRGGYGNEKLFF. The full variable domain, its missing parts supplied by reference TRBV9 and TRBJ1-4, is DSGVTQTPKHLITATGQRVTLRCSPRSGDLSVYWYQQSLDQGLQFLIQYYNGEERAKGNILERFSAQQFPDLHSELNLSSLELGDSALYFCASSPRGGYGNEKLFFGSGTQLSVL.